This TCR beta chain was profiled in a study of blood T cell repertoires in COVID-19. Assay used: immunoSEQ multiplex PCR; TCRdb lists only in-frame clones, some missing. The repertoire holds 120,000 or so clones, with about 86% as singletons. V was cut by 3 bases and J by 2 bases, with 7 bases left in between. Germline values: CDR1 GTSNPN, CDR2 SVGIG (reference sequence). The CDR3 contains 12 residues. V is TRBV30 and J is TRBJ2-5; the D is unclear. This clonotype originated in a man older than 75 with active or convalescent COVID-19. The sequenced sample consisted of peripheral blood. The CDR3, as DNA: TGTGCCTGGAGGGGCGTTCAAGAGACCCAGTACTTC. Encoded protein: CAWRGVQETQYF.